The T cell receptor beta chain under discussion was sequenced for a study of OX40 agonist ivuxolimab in advanced cancers. In terms of the full investigation: Ivuxolimab, which targeted the costimulatory receptor OX40 (CD134), was an agonistic, fully human IgG2 monoclonal antibody. The paper reports the monotherapy dose-escalation portion (N ≈ 52 patients) of the phase I ivuxolimab trial. Peripheral TCRbeta sequencing aimed to test whether ivuxolimab altered TCR sequence diversity and caused clonal T-cell expansion. Intravenous ivuxolimab was administered to patients every 2 weeks at six dose levels: 0.01, 0.1, 0.3, 1.5, 3 and 10 mg/kg. A male proportion of approximately 83% and a mean age of roughly 55 years, ranging from about 20 to 80, were recorded for the dose-escalation cohort. Prior anti-PD-1, anti-PD-L1 or anti-CTLA-4 therapy was permitted, and checkpoint inhibitors had been received by under 50% of dose-escalation patients. Three dose-escalation patients achieved partial responses, one with hepatocellular carcinoma and two with cutaneous melanoma. Of the 50 to 55 patients in dose escalation, some 19 had hepatocellular carcinoma, some 15 had melanoma, 9 had renal cell carcinoma and 9 had head and neck cancer.

Patients with a history of autoimmune disease or receiving systemic immunosuppression were excluded from the trial. Peripheral blood for TCR sequencing was collected from all dose cohorts at baseline, on cycle 4 day 1, and on cycle 7 day 1. The samples were drawn from a first-in-human, open-label, multicenter phase I dose-escalation trial of ivuxolimab. The trial enrolled adults with locally advanced or metastatic head and neck squamous cell, hepatocellular, melanoma or renal cell carcinoma. Before TCR sequencing, CD4+ T cells and CD8+ T cells were sorted from peripheral blood as separate populations. From V the trimming removes 4 bases and from J it removes 8 bases, while the gene matches leave 12 bases of the junction unaccounted for. CDR1 and CDR2 were assigned from the germline V gene as SGHRS and YFSETQ. The CDR3 measures 16 amino acids from cysteine to phenylalanine. This entry keeps only the CDR3 DNA: 48 bases, framed from base 1.

A single count supports this clone. Its cognate antigen has yet to be identified. There are no base qualities to consult, and no much larger clone falls within one base. Genomic DNA was extracted from sorted cells for sequencing of the TCRbeta CDR3 region. The immunoSEQ Assay was used to sequence the TCRbeta CDR3 regions. TCRdb holds this immuneACCESS table with in-frame rearrangements only. Some clones are missing; in checked studies, unresolved V genes explain under half, and the rest has no known cause. For this sample the table gives 90,000 to 100,000 clones, of which roughly 95% were detected only once. Roughly 2% of the sample is taken by the ten largest. The study at large found these results: In partial responders in the 0.1-3.0 mg/kg groups, normalized peripheral clonal expansion was found to be among the lowest, especially among CD8+ T cells. At doses of 0.1 to 3.0 mg/kg, clonal expansion of both CD4+ and CD8+ T cells in blood was seen between baseline and week 6. Antigen specificity was not determined for the clonally expanded peripheral T cells. Low levels of normalized T-cell clonal expansion were also shown by some nonresponding patients. On average, CD8+ T cells showed more expanded clones than CD4+ T cells after ivuxolimab.

This sample comprised CD4+ or CD8+ T cells sorted from blood, obtained in a trial of the OX40 agonist ivuxolimab. This TCR derives from an adult with an advanced solid tumor such as melanoma, head and neck, liver or kidney cancer. Recombination connected TRBV5-1 to TRBJ2-1, and 10 bases in between align with TRBD2. This receptor has the CDR3 CASSPFLAGEDDEQFF. The bases read TGCGCCAGCAGCCCTTTCCTAGCGGGAGAAGACGATGAGCAGTTCTTC. The full variable domain, completed from the reference TRBV5-1 and TRBJ2-1 proteins outside the CDR3, reads KAGVTQTPRYLIKTRGQQVTLSCSPISGHRSVSWYQQTPGQGLQFLFEYFSETQRNKGNFPGRFSGRQFSNSRSEMNVSTLELGDSALYLCASSPFLAGEDDEQFFGPGTRLTVL.